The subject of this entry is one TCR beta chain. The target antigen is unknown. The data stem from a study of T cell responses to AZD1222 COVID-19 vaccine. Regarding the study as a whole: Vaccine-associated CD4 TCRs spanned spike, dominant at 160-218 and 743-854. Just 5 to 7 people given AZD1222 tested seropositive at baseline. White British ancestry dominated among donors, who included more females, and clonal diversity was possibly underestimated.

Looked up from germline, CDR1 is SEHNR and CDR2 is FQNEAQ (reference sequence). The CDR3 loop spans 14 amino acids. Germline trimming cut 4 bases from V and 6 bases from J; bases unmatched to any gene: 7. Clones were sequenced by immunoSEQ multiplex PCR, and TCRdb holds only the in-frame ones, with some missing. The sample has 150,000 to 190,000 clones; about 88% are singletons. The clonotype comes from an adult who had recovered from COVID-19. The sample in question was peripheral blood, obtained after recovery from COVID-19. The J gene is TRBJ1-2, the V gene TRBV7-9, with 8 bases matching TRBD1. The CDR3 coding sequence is TGTGCCAGCAGCTCACTGACAGGGGTAGATGGCTACACCTTC. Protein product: CASSSLTGVDGYTF. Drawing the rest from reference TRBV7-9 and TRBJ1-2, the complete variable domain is DTGVSQNPRHKITKRGQNVTFRCDPISEHNRLYWYRQTLGQGPEFLTYFQNEAQLEKSRLLSDRFSAERPKGSFSTLEIQRTEQGDSAMYLCASSSLTGVDGYTFGSGTRLTVV.